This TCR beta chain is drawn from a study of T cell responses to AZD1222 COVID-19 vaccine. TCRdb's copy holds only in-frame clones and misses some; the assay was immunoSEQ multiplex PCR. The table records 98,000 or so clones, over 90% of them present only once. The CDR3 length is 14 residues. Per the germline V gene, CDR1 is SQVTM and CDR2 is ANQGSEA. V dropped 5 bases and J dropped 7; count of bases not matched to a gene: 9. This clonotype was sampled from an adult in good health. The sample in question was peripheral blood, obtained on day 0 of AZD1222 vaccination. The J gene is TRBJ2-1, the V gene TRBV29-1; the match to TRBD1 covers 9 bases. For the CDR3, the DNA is TGCAGCGTTAAGAACAGGGGGCGGGAGAATGAGCAGTTCTTC. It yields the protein CSVKNRGRENEQFF.